Below, 23 T cell receptor beta chains from the same sample are listed, as sequenced in a study of blood T cell repertoires in COVID-19. Sequenced by immunoSEQ multiplex PCR; TCRdb stores in-frame clones only, minus some. The data hold more than 200,000 clones, with roughly 83% observed a single time. The sample was peripheral blood. These receptors were obtained from a woman in her seventies with active or convalescent COVID-19.

The chain uses TRBV6-5 and TRBJ1-6; 7 bases are a match to TRBD1. Trimming removed 6 bases from V and 11 bases from J; junction bases left unmatched: 7. The CDR3 loop spans 13 amino acids. Germline loops: CDR1 MNHEY, CDR2 SVGAGI. CDR3 region: CASSPSGGTPLHF. The CDR3 DNA sequence: TGTGCCAGCAGCCCCTCAGGGGGAACACCCCTCCACTTT.

The rearrangement links TRBV10-3 to TRBJ2-2; a weak D match, TRBD1 (6 bases). The CDR3 runs to 12 residues. The ends were cut back, 7 bases at V and 6 bases at J, with 9 bases in the middle. The germline V gene has CDR1 ENHRY and CDR2 SYGVKD. The CDR3 DNA reads as TGTGCCATCACACAGGGTCCCGGGGAGCTGTTTTTT. Translated, it gives CAITQGPGELFF.

In its sample, this clone was seen a few times. The rearrangement links TRBV6-5 to TRBJ1-1; TRBD1 matches 8 bases. The CDR3 spans 15 residues. Germline lookup yields CDR1 MNHEY and CDR2 SVGAGI. V lost 6 bases and J lost 0; bases outside the gene matches: 6. The CDR3 nucleotides read TGTGCCAGCAGAGATGGACAGGGCATGAACACTGAAGCTTTCTTT. Its protein is CASRDGQGMNTEAFF.

This clone was counted between two and nine times. The chain combines TRBV5-4 with TRBJ2-5, with 8 bases matching TRBD1. The CDR3 has 16 residues. Trimming cost V 6 bases and J 4 bases; bases outside gene matches: 14. Germline-derived CDR1 and CDR2 are SGHNT and YYREEE (reference sequence). The CDR3 region has the DNA TGTGCCAGCACCCCAAAAGGGGGCAGGGGGCGAGAGACCCAGTACTTC. Its protein product is CASTPKGGRGRETQYF. Full variable domain (rest looked up from reference TRBV5-4 and TRBJ2-5): ETGVTQSPTHLIKTRGQQVTLRCSSQSGHNTVSWYQQALGQGPQFIFQYYREEENGRGNFPPRFSGLQFPNYSSELNVNALELDDSALYLCASTPKGGRGRETQYFGPGTRLLVL.

The CDR3 protein is CASSSGVGYTGELFF. In DNA form, the CDR3 reads TGTGCCAGTAGTAGCGGGGTTGGTTACACCGGGGAGCTGTTTTTT. This chain links TRBV19 with TRBJ2-2; tentatively, D is TRBD2 (6 bases). Germline loops: CDR1 LNHDA, CDR2 SQIVND (reference sequence). The CDR3 has 15 amino acids. V gave up 4 bases and J gave up 3 bases, with 12 bases separating them.

CDR3 sequence reads: CASSPYGGGGPGYTF. In DNA form, the CDR3 reads TGCGCCAGCAGCCCCTACGGAGGGGGGGGGCCTGGCTACACCTTC. This rearrangement joins TRBV5-1 to TRBJ1-2; TRBD1 is a possible D gene (6 bases). Germline lookup yields CDR1 SGHRS and CDR2 YFSETQ. The CDR3 runs to 15 residues. The V end was cut by 4 bases, the J end by 7 bases, with 20 bases between.

In this sample, this clone turned up once. This chain connects TRBV2 to TRBJ2-5; D is possibly TRBD2 (6 bases). The CDR3 runs 15 residues. CDR1 and CDR2 from the germline V gene are SNHLY and FYNNEI. Trimming shortened V by 5 bases and J by 5 bases, and 18 bases separated the two germline ends. The chain's CDR3 is CASSPFDGGRETQYF. In nucleotides, the CDR3 is TGTGCCAGCAGTCCCTTTGATGGGGGGAGGGAGACCCAGTACTTC.

This chain joins TRBV28 and TRBJ2-4; 12 bases are shared with TRBD2. V trimming: 6 bases; J trimming: 7 bases; junction bases outside the gene matches: 7. The CDR3 totals 15 residues. Germline V lookup: CDR1 MDHEN, CDR2 SYDVKM. Written as DNA, the CDR3 is TGTGCCAGCAGCTCGATTGGGACTAGCGGGAACATTCAGTACTTC. Its translation is CASSSIGTSGNIQYF.

The chain recombines TRBV6-5 with TRBJ1-1; D call uncertain. This CDR3 spans 13 amino acids. Germline CDR1 is MNHEY and CDR2 is SVGAGI. Trimming took 0 bases from V and 4 from J, leaving 6 bases between them. The CDR3 bases are TGTGCCAGCAGTTACTCATCGTCCACTGAAGCTTTCTTT. It specifies CASSYSSSTEAFF.

The gene calls are TRBV9 and TRBJ2-5; TRBD2 might be the D (6 bases). The CDR3 is made up of 15 amino acids. V was trimmed by 1 base and J by 0 bases, leaving 10 bases between them. Germline V CDR1 and CDR2: SGDLS, YYNGEE. The CDR3 is CASSVLEGHQETQYF. The CDR3 DNA sequence: TGTGCCAGCAGCGTATTGGAGGGGCACCAAGAGACCCAGTACTTC.

Worth noting for this clone: Other nucleotide sequences in the sample specify the same CDR3. The chain is built from TRBV7-9 and TRBJ2-2, with D unclear. Deletions cut 5 bases from V and 6 bases from J, with 10 bases between. In germline, CDR1 is SEHNR, CDR2 FQNEAQ (reference sequence). The CDR3 length is 13 residues. The CDR3 DNA reads as TGTGCCAGCAGCCTAGGTGGAGCCGGGGAGCTGTTTTTT. This gives the protein CASSLGGAGELFF.

CDR3 region: CASSGGHPRAEAFF. CDR3 coding DNA: TGTGCCAGCAGCGGGGGACATCCTAGGGCTGAAGCTTTCTTT. The chain couples TRBV5-5 to TRBJ1-1, with a weak D call TRBD1 (6 bases). V lost 4 bases, J lost 6 bases, and 16 bases lay in between. Germline V gene data show CDR1 as SGHKS and CDR2 as YYEKEE (reference sequence). The CDR3 length is 14 residues.

J is TRBJ1-3 and V is TRBV15; D is ambiguous. From germline, CDR1 is LNHNV and CDR2 YYDKDF (reference sequence). The CDR3 runs to 12 residues. V lost 0 bases and J 7 bases, leaving 4 bases between the germline ends. CDR3 residues: CATSRDSNTIYF. Here the CDR3 DNA reads TGTGCCACCAGCAGAGATAGCAACACCATATATTTT.

The gene calls are TRBV6-5 and TRBJ1-1; possibly TRBD1 for D (5 bases). The CDR3 is made up of 13 amino acids. Germline CDR1 is MNHEY and CDR2 is SVGAGI. V lost 2 bases and J 6 bases, leaving 10 bases between the germline ends. DNA of the CDR3: TGTGCCAGCAGTTACATGGGGGGACCTGAAGCTTTCTTT. It translates to CASSYMGGPEAFF.

The chain combines TRBV6-5 with TRBJ2-6, with D possibly being TRBD1 (7 bases). Germline CDR1 and CDR2: MNHEY and SVGAGI. V was pared by 4 bases and J by 4 bases, with 14 bases between. This CDR3 comprises 16 residues. The DNA for the CDR3 is TGTGCCAGCAGTTTTGGCAGGGGGGACGGGGCCAACGTCCTGACTTTC. It yields the protein CASSFGRGDGANVLTF.

This chain joins TRBV6-5 and TRBJ2-7; D is perhaps TRBD2 (5 bases). From germline, CDR1 is MNHEY and CDR2 SVGAGI. The CDR3 spans 13 residues. The V and J ends lost 6 bases and 3 bases respectively, with 12 bases between them. The CDR3 DNA reads as TGTGCCAGCAGGCCTCCCGGACTCTACGAGCAGTACTTC. As protein: CASRPPGLYEQYF.

The CDR3 DNA reads TGTGCCAGCAGTCCCACGGGGGGGGGAGAGACCCAGTACTTC. Translation: CASSPTGGGETQYF. V and J are TRBV6-5 and TRBJ2-5, with TRBD2 identical over 8 bases. V was clipped by 5 bases and J by 4 bases; unmatched bases: 6. CDR1 is MNHEY, CDR2 SVGAGI, per germline. CDR3 length equals 14 residues.

In this sample, this clone turned up a few times. This chain uses TRBV5-1 with TRBJ2-7; D is perhaps TRBD2 (7 bases). This CDR3 comprises 16 residues. V lost 3 bases and J 4 bases, leaving 20 bases between the germline ends. From germline, CDR1 is SGHRS and CDR2 YFSETQ. The CDR3 sequence is CASSSGGLASGYEQYF. As DNA, the CDR3 is TGCGCCAGCAGCTCCGGGGGGCTAGCGAGCGGGTACGAGCAGTACTTC.

CDR3 sequence (DNA): TGCGCCAGCAGCTTGACACAGACCAACACCGGGGAGCTGTTTTTT. Its translation: CASSLTQTNTGELFF. The J gene is TRBJ2-2, the V gene TRBV5-1; no clear D. V gave up 1 base and J gave up 2 bases, with 9 bases separating them. Germline V gene sequence: CDR1 SGHRS, CDR2 YFSETQ. The length of the CDR3 is 15 residues. Combining the CDR3 with reference TRBV5-1 and TRBJ2-2 gives the whole variable domain KAGVTQTPRYLIKTRGQQVTLSCSPISGHRSVSWYQQTPGQGLQFLFEYFSETQRNKGNFPGRFSGRQFSNSRSEMNVSTLELGDSALYLCASSLTQTNTGELFFGEGSRLTVL.

This clone was seen a single time. The chain is built from TRBV4-1 and TRBJ1-1; D call uncertain. The germline CDR1 and CDR2 sequences are MGHRA and YSYEKL. Trimming took off 0 bases at V and 11 bases at J, with 10 bases between the two ends. The CDR3 contains 12 residues. The DNA of the CDR3 is TGCGCCAGCAGCCAAGATGGAGCATGGGCTTTCTTT. Translating gives CASSQDGAWAFF.

This sequence joins TRBV12-3 or TRBV12-4 and TRBJ1-2; 7 bases match TRBD1. The CDR3 extends over 12 amino acids. J was trimmed by 5 bases and V by 6 bases; bases with no gene match: 3. The CDR3 DNA reads as TGTGCCAGCAGATCGACAGGGTATGGCTACACCTTC. Translated, it gives CASRSTGYGYTF.

This clone was seen only a few times. The chain is built from TRBV2 and TRBJ2-5, with D maybe TRBD2 (5 bases). V was shortened by 5 bases and J by 5 bases, with 6 bases between the two germline ends. The CDR3 has 11 residues. Germline values: CDR1 SNHLY, CDR2 FYNNEI. The CDR3 loop reads CASSTGETQYF. CDR3 nucleotides: TGTGCCAGCAGTACGGGGGAGACCCAGTACTTC.

This clone was recorded once. This chain joins TRBV5-1 and TRBJ1-1, with D perhaps matching TRBD1 (6 bases). The length of the CDR3 is 13 residues. Germline V gene data show CDR1 as SGHRS and CDR2 as YFSETQ. The germline V and J ends were trimmed by 7 bases and 1 base, with 11 bases remaining between them. CDR3 protein: CASRLQGNTEAFF. The CDR3, as DNA: TGCGCCAGCCGCCTACAGGGGAACACTGAAGCTTTCTTT.